These 27 T cell receptor beta chains were all obtained from the same sample, sequenced in a study of blood T cells in healthy people across ages (dated by TCRdb to the mid-2010s). The library was produced with 5' RACE. A second PCR of 7 to 11 cycles was performed with a sample-barcoded 5' primer and a J-beta primer mix. TCRdb handled the public reads itself, with Q25 trimming in fastp and clone calling in MiXCR, and kept productive beta chains. Every CDR3 protein is listed once, alongside the most common genes and DNA of its rows. Present in this sample are fewer than 2,000,000 distinct CDR3 sequences, approximately 39% of which were seen just once. The ten largest clones represent more than 20% of the sample. Sequenced: blood. Source of these receptors: a human donor in good health.

About this clonotype itself: One end of the junction does not line up with germline, which may come from a read error. The gene calls are TRBV9 and TRBJ2-5; 11 positions match TRBD1. Germline loops: CDR1 SGDLS, CDR2 YYNGEE. The CDR3 contains 15 residues. The chain's CDR3 is CTSSLGQGASEEQYF. In nucleotides, the CDR3 is TGTACCAGCAGCTTAGGACAGGGGGCTTCTGAAGAGCAGTACTTC.

This rearrangement joins TRBV6-1 to TRBJ2-6; D is perhaps TRBD2 (6 bases). Germline CDR1 is MNHNS and CDR2 is SASEGT. The CDR3 has 16 residues. V lost 7 bases and J 4 bases, leaving 17 bases between the germline ends. The CDR3 loop is CASNKGTPSGANVLTF. CDR3 DNA sequence: TGTGCCAGCAATAAGGGGACTCCCTCCGGGGCCAACGTCCTGACTTTC.

The rearrangement joins TRBV12-5 to TRBJ1-4; D not certain. This CDR3 comprises 12 residues. The ends were cut back, 4 bases at V and 8 bases at J, with 8 bases in the middle. CDR1 LGHNT and CDR2 FRNRAP come from the germline V gene. The CDR3 bases are TGTGCTAGTGGTTCTTACGAAGAAAAACTGTTTTTT. This codes for CASGSYEEKLFF.

This clonotype has only a few counts. The J gene is TRBJ1-2, the V gene TRBV20-1; weak D call: TRBD1 (6 bases). CDR1 is DFQATT and CDR2 is SNEGSKA in the germline V gene (reference sequence). The CDR3 is 15 residues long. Trimming took 0 bases from V and 4 from J, leaving 15 bases between them. CDR3 loop: CSARDPRTVAYGYTF. CDR3 DNA: TGCAGTGCTAGAGACCCCCGGACAGTTGCCTATGGCTACACCTTC.

At least ten counts were recorded for this clonotype. One end of the junction varies from germline; a read error may be responsible. The chain recombines TRBV20-1 with TRBJ2-5; D might be TRBD1 (7 bases). Germline-derived CDR1 and CDR2 are DFQATT and SNEGSKA (reference sequence). This CDR3 region has 15 residues. The CDR3 nucleotides are TGTAGTGCTAGAGATCCCAGGGGGGATCAAGAGACCCAGTACTTC. It specifies CSARDPRGDQETQYF.

This clonotype was seen at least ten times. The chain has TRBV5-1 and TRBJ2-7; 9 bases agree with TRBD1. The CDR3 loop spans 15 amino acids. Germline-derived CDR1 and CDR2 are SGHRS and YFSETQ. The V segment lost 4 bases and the J segment 0 bases; nucleotides outside the gene matches: 5. CDR3 sequence: CASSTGTGSSYEQYF. For the CDR3, the DNA is TGCGCCAGCAGCACCGGGACAGGGAGCTCCTACGAGCAGTACTTC.

The rearrangement links TRBV19 to TRBJ1-2, with a possible D match to TRBD1 (6 bases). The germline V and J ends were trimmed by 4 bases and 5 bases, with 14 bases remaining between them. Per germline, CDR1 LNHDA and CDR2 SQIVND (reference sequence). The CDR3 runs to 14 residues. CDR3 protein: CASSSSQGSYGYTF. The CDR3 DNA sequence: TGTGCCAGTAGTAGTTCCCAGGGGAGTTATGGCTACACCTTC.

This clonotype was recorded a few times. The rearrangement joins TRBV18 to TRBJ1-2, with D possibly matching TRBD1 (5 bases). The V gene lost 5 bases and the J gene lost 8 bases, with 21 bases spanning the gap. The CDR3 length is 15 residues. Germline V lookup: CDR1 KGHSH, CDR2 LQKENI. CDR3 sequence (DNA): TGTGCCAGCTCATCTCTGGAGGGACCCCTAGAGGGCTACACCTTC. Amino acid sequence: CASSSLEGPLEGYTF.

This clonotype has a handful of counts. This sequence joins TRBV7-2 and TRBJ2-5; D is perhaps TRBD1 or TRBD2 (9 bases each). CDR3 length equals 17 residues. Per germline, CDR1 SGHTA and CDR2 FQGNSA. V was cut by 5 bases and J by 4 bases, with 23 bases left in between. CDR3 protein: CASSPRGGGQGRETQYF. CDR3 sequence (DNA): TGTGCCAGCAGCCCCCGCGGGGGGGGACAGGGAAGAGAGACCCAGTACTTC.

The chain links TRBV7-2 to TRBJ1-2, with 7 bases matching TRBD1. The V gene end was trimmed by 1 base and the J gene end by 8 bases; junction bases not matched to a gene: 4. The CDR3 is 13 amino acids. CDR1 SGHTA and CDR2 FQGNSA come from the germline V gene. The CDR3 sequence is CASSLEGGMGYTF. CDR3 coding DNA: TGTGCCAGCAGCTTAGAAGGGGGCATGGGCTACACCTTC.

The V gene is TRBV6-6, the J gene TRBJ2-6; TRBD1 agrees at 7 bases. Losses at the gene ends were 5 bases for V and 4 bases for J; bases not matched to a gene: 5. Germline V gene sequence: CDR1 MNHNY, CDR2 SVGAGI (reference sequence). CDR3 length: 15 residues. CDR3: CASSLDREGANVLTF. In DNA form, the CDR3 reads TGTGCCAGCAGTCTCGACAGGGAGGGGGCCAACGTCCTGACTTTC.

This chain uses TRBV11-2 with TRBJ2-5, with 9 nucleotides matching TRBD1. V was clipped by 1 base and J by 5 bases; unmatched bases: 11. The CDR3 is made up of 17 amino acids. Germline CDR1 and CDR2: SGHAT and FQNNGV. The CDR3 nucleotides read TGTGCCAGCAGCTTAGGGTCCGGGACAGGGTTTCAGGAGACCCAGTACTTC. Translating it yields CASSLGSGTGFQETQYF.

A note on this clonotype: Given a much more abundant clone one base away, this may be a read error. The rearrangement uses TRBV7-3 and TRBJ2-6; D gene ambiguous. The CDR3 loop spans 14 amino acids. Germline CDR1 SGHTA, CDR2 FQGTGA. In DNA form, the CDR3 reads TGTGCCGGCAGCTCCCGGACTGGGGCCAACGTCCTGACTTTC. Protein product: CAGSSRTGANVLTF.

The chain joins TRBV7-9 to TRBJ1-1, with TRBD1 as a possible D gene (5 bases). Germline assignment: CDR1 SEHNR and CDR2 FQNEAQ (reference sequence). With 5 bases removed from V and 6 bases from J, the gap between germline ends came to 10 bases. This CDR3 has 12 residues. CDR3: CASSMGRAEAFF. The DNA for the CDR3 is TGTGCCAGCAGCATGGGACGGGCTGAAGCTTTCTTT.

The chain joins TRBV7-8 to TRBJ1-4, with 8 bases matching TRBD1. From germline, CDR1 is SGHVS and CDR2 FQNEAQ. The J segment lost 8 bases and the V segment lost 6 bases, leaving 17 bases of the junction unmatched. The CDR3 is 17 amino acids. CDR3 in amino acids: CASREIATQGAKEKLFF. In DNA form, the CDR3 reads TGTGCCAGCAGGGAAATTGCGACCCAGGGGGCGAAGGAAAAACTGTTTTTT.

The chain carries TRBV7-9 and TRBJ1-2; D is unclear. V lost 5 bases and J 8 bases, leaving 18 bases between the germline ends. Germline V CDR1 and CDR2: SEHNR, FQNEAQ (reference sequence). The CDR3 length is 14 residues. This chain's CDR3 is CASSPPRRGYGYTF. DNA for the CDR3: TGTGCCAGCAGCCCTCCGAGGCGGGGTTACGGCTACACCTTC.

V is TRBV20-1 and J is TRBJ2-5; 7 bases match TRBD1. With 0 bases clipped from V and 1 base from J, the junction kept 5 bases outside the gene matches. The CDR3 length is 15 residues. From germline, CDR1 is DFQATT and CDR2 SNEGSKA (reference sequence). CDR3 in amino acids: CSARDGTALQETQYF. Here the CDR3 DNA reads TGCAGTGCTAGAGACGGGACAGCTCTCCAAGAGACCCAGTACTTC.

The sample holds a few counts of this clonotype. The chain has TRBV7-2 and TRBJ2-7, with D possibly TRBD1 on 6 matching bases. Germline values: CDR1 SGHTA, CDR2 FQGNSA. Trimming took 2 bases from V and 4 from J, leaving 12 bases between them. CDR3 length: 14 residues. The CDR3 spells CASSLHGGRYEQYF. The DNA for the CDR3 is TGTGCCAGCAGCTTACATGGGGGCCGTTACGAGCAGTACTTC.

The genes are TRBV29-1 and TRBJ2-7; TRBD2 aligns across 9 bases. V was pared by 6 bases and J by 1 base, with 1 base of the junction left unmatched. CDR1 and CDR2 from the germline V gene are SQVTM and ANQGSEA. CDR3 length: 12 amino acids. For the CDR3, the DNA is TGCAGCGTGACTAGCGGATCCTACGAGCAGTACTTC. It yields the protein CSVTSGSYEQYF.

The table lists this clonotype with a few counts. This chain uses TRBV7-3 with TRBJ1-6, with D possibly being TRBD1 (5 bases). CDR1 and CDR2 from the germline V gene are SGHTA and FQGTGA. The CDR3 sequence is 13 residues long. V dropped 11 bases and J dropped 10 bases, with 18 bases sitting between them. CDR3 in amino acids: CASRLGQGSPLHF. The DNA of the CDR3 is TGTGCCTCCCGTTTGGGGCAGGGATCACCCCTCCACTTT.

The chain carries TRBV4-1 and TRBJ2-7; D uncertain. V was clipped by 0 bases and J by 2 bases, with 11 bases between them. The CDR3 runs to 15 residues. Germline CDR1 and CDR2: MGHRA and YSYEKL. In DNA, the CDR3 is TGCGCCAGCAGCCAAGATCAGTACAGTACCTACGAGCAGTACTTC. It yields the protein CASSQDQYSTYEQYF.

Worth noting for this clonotype: The junction differs from germline at one of its ends, possibly a read error. The chain employs TRBV27 and TRBJ2-5; possible D gene TRBD1, 6 bases. Germline V CDR1 and CDR2: MNHEY, SMNVEV (reference sequence). The CDR3 totals 13 residues. CDR3 sequence reads: CTSSTHRAETQYF. In DNA form, the CDR3 reads TGTACCAGCAGTACCCACAGGGCGGAGACCCAGTACTTC.

This clonotype was seen a handful of times. V and J are TRBV5-1 and TRBJ2-1, with D possibly matching TRBD1 (6 bases). Between the trimmed V and J ends, which lost 4 bases and 5 bases, there was a span of 16 bases. Germline loops: CDR1 SGHRS, CDR2 YFSETQ. CDR3 size: 15 residues. The chain's CDR3 is CASSQLQGSHNEQFF. DNA for the CDR3: TGCGCCAGCAGCCAACTGCAGGGGTCCCACAATGAGCAGTTCTTC.

In its sample, this clonotype was seen a few times. The V call is TRBV20-1, the J call TRBJ2-3; 7 bases agree with TRBD2. The V and J ends lost 4 bases and 0 bases, in that order; junction bases with no gene match: 7. Per germline, CDR1 DFQATT and CDR2 SNEGSKA (reference sequence). This CDR3 has 15 amino acids. The CDR3 here is CSATPFSGSTDTQYF. DNA of the CDR3: TGCAGTGCTACCCCTTTTAGCGGGAGCACAGATACGCAGTATTTT.

This clonotype was seen only a few times. This chain links TRBV4-1 with TRBJ2-5; D is uncertain. This CDR3 spans 14 amino acids. Trimming took 1 base from V and 0 from J, leaving 6 bases between them. CDR1 and CDR2 (germline): MGHRA, YSYEKL. CDR3 sequence (DNA): TGCGCCAGCAGCCAAGGGTCCAACCAAGAGACCCAGTACTTC. Translating gives CASSQGSNQETQYF.

This chain joins TRBV7-2 and TRBJ1-2; D ambiguous. V gave up 7 bases and J gave up 3 bases, with 15 bases separating them. The germline V gene encodes CDR1 SGHTA and CDR2 FQGNSA. The length of the CDR3 is 14 residues. The CDR3 protein is CASNPLAIHYGYTF. As DNA, the CDR3 is TGTGCCAGCAACCCCTTAGCAATTCACTATGGCTACACCTTC.

This clonotype was recorded a few times. The rearrangement uses TRBV12-3 or TRBV12-4 and TRBJ2-2; tentatively, D is TRBD2 (7 bases). This CDR3 region has 16 residues. V gave up 6 bases and J gave up 6 bases, with 20 bases separating them. The DNA of the CDR3 is TGTGCCAGCAGACCCCTGAGGGGGGGAAGGCCCGGGGAGCTGTTTTTT. It specifies CASRPLRGGRPGELFF.